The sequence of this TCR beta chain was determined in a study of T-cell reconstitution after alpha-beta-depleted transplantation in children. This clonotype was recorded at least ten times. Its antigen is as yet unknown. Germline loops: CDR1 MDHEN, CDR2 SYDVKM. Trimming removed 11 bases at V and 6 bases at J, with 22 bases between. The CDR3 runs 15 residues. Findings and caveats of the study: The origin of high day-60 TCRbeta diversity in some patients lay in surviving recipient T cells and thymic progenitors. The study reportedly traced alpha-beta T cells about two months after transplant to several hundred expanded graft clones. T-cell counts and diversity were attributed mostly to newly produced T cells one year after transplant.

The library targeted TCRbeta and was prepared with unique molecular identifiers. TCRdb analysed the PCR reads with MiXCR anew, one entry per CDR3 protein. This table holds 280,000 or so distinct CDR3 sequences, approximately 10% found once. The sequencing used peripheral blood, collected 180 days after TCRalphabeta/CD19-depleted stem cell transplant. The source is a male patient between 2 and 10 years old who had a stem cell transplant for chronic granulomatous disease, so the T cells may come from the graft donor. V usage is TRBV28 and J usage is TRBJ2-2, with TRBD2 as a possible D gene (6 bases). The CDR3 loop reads CALQAEGQLAGELFF. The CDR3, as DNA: TGTGCCTTACAGGCGGAGGGCCAATTAGCCGGGGAGCTGTTTTTT.